This is a list of T cell receptor beta chains from one sample in a study of blood T cell repertoires in COVID-19. Libraries were prepared by immunoSEQ multiplex PCR; TCRdb keeps only in-frame clonotypes and omits some of them. The sample contains fewer than 350,000 clones, about 87% of which appear only once. Sequenced: peripheral blood. The receptors originated from a woman in her thirties with COVID-19, enrolled during active disease. CDR3s include the opening cysteine and the closing phenylalanine or tryptophan. Each record gives: V gene, clone size, D gene, J gene, CDR3 protein, CDR3 DNA. The D gene is left open where the match is weak. Clone size is stated in some rows and not others, as once, few, many or a class when expanded.

v_gene: TRBV5-4
abundance: .
d_gene: .
j_gene: TRBJ1-2
CDR3aa: CASSSRSYGYTF
CDR3nt: TGTGCCAGCAGTTCGCGGAGCTATGGCTACACCTTC

v_gene: TRBV6-5
abundance: .
d_gene: .
j_gene: TRBJ1-2
CDR3aa: CAAAERVYGYTF
CDR3nt: TGTGCCGCTGCAGAGAGGGTTTACGGCTACACCTTC

v_gene: TRBV6-6
abundance: .
d_gene: .
j_gene: TRBJ1-5
CDR3aa: CASRETGYNQPQHF
CDR3nt: TGTGCCAGCAGGGAGACAGGCTACAATCAGCCCCAGCATTTT

v_gene: TRBV3-1/TRBV3-2
abundance: once
d_gene: .
j_gene: TRBJ2-5
CDR3aa: CASSQDQRSSVGETQYF
CDR3nt: TGTGCCAGCAGCCAAGATCAGAGGTCCTCAGTGGGAGAGACCCAGTACTTC

v_gene: TRBV10-2
abundance: .
d_gene: TRBD1
j_gene: TRBJ1-2
CDR3aa: CASRDRANYGYTF
CDR3nt: TGCGCCAGCAGGGACAGGGCCAACTATGGCTACACCTTC

v_gene: TRBV28
abundance: .
d_gene: .
j_gene: TRBJ2-3
CDR3aa: CASSFLRASGTDTQYF
CDR3nt: TGTGCCAGCAGTTTCCTGCGGGCTAGCGGCACAGATACGCAGTATTTT

v_gene: TRBV20-1
abundance: .
d_gene: TRBD1
j_gene: TRBJ2-5
CDR3aa: CSASLQGALTKETQYF
CDR3nt: TGCAGTGCTAGTCTACAGGGGGCGCTTACAAAAGAGACCCAGTACTTC

v_gene: TRBV6-5
abundance: .
d_gene: .
j_gene: TRBJ2-7
CDR3aa: CASSQGAAAYEQYF
CDR3nt: TGTGCCAGCAGCCAGGGTGCGGCCGCCTACGAGCAGTACTTC

v_gene: TRBV7-6
abundance: .
d_gene: .
j_gene: TRBJ2-7
CDR3aa: CASSLGSRQYF
CDR3nt: TGTGCCAGCAGCTTGGGGAGCAGGCAGTACTTC

v_gene: TRBV27
abundance: .
d_gene: .
j_gene: TRBJ2-4
CDR3aa: CASSIRGAKNIQYF
CDR3nt: TGTGCCAGCAGTATCAGGGGTGCCAAAAACATTCAGTACTTC

v_gene: TRBV6-5
abundance: .
d_gene: TRBD1
j_gene: TRBJ2-4
CDR3aa: CASSLFPGQGRNIQYF
CDR3nt: TGTGCCAGCAGTTTATTTCCGGGACAGGGTAGAAACATTCAGTACTTC

v_gene: TRBV6-5
abundance: .
d_gene: TRBD1
j_gene: TRBJ1-6
CDR3aa: CASRGQGGSPLHF
CDR3nt: TGTGCCAGCAGGGGACAGGGAGGCTCACCCCTCCACTTT

v_gene: TRBV6-1
abundance: .
d_gene: .
j_gene: TRBJ1-2
CDR3aa: CASSEAPEYGYTF
CDR3nt: TGTGCCAGCAGTGAAGCGCCGGAGTATGGCTACACCTTC

v_gene: TRBV27
abundance: .
d_gene: TRBD2
j_gene: TRBJ2-5
CDR3aa: CASSLWTSRETQYF
CDR3nt: TGTGCCAGCAGTTTATGGACTAGCCGGGAGACCCAGTACTTC

v_gene: TRBV7-2
abundance: .
d_gene: .
j_gene: TRBJ1-1
CDR3aa: CASSLTGWSTEAFF
CDR3nt: TGTGCCAGCAGCTTAACGGGGTGGAGCACTGAAGCTTTCTTT

v_gene: TRBV6-5
abundance: .
d_gene: .
j_gene: TRBJ1-6
CDR3aa: CASRGQLNSPLHF
CDR3nt: TGTGCCAGCCGAGGACAGTTAAATTCACCCCTCCACTTT

v_gene: TRBV6-5
abundance: .
d_gene: TRBD1
j_gene: TRBJ2-4
CDR3aa: CASSKTDRDDIQYF
CDR3nt: TGTGCCAGCAGTAAGACGGACAGGGACGACATTCAGTACTTC

v_gene: TRBV19
abundance: .
d_gene: TRBD1
j_gene: TRBJ1-3
CDR3aa: CASSRQGSGNTIYF
CDR3nt: TGTGCCAGTAGTAGACAGGGGTCGGGAAACACCATATATTTT

v_gene: TRBV4-1
abundance: few
d_gene: TRBD2
j_gene: TRBJ2-5
CDR3aa: CASSHPRGGNQETQYF
CDR3nt: TGCGCCAGCAGCCATCCGCGGGGGGGGAACCAAGAGACCCAGTACTTC

v_gene: TRBV7-6
abundance: .
d_gene: TRBD1
j_gene: TRBJ1-5
CDR3aa: CASSPGQGAGQPQHF
CDR3nt: TGTGCCAGCAGCCCGGGACAGGGGGCTGGTCAGCCCCAGCATTTT

v_gene: TRBV5-3
abundance: .
d_gene: .
j_gene: TRBJ1-4
CDR3aa: CARSLPGAREKLFF
CDR3nt: TGTGCCAGAAGCCTCCCGGGAGCTAGGGAAAAACTGTTTTTT

v_gene: TRBV7-2
abundance: once
d_gene: .
j_gene: TRBJ1-2
CDR3aa: CASSIYTAYGYTF
CDR3nt: TGTGCCAGCAGCATCTACACAGCCTATGGCTACACCTTC

v_gene: TRBV24-1
abundance: .
d_gene: TRBD1
j_gene: TRBJ2-3
CDR3aa: CATSDPGQGTDTQYF
CDR3nt: TGTGCCACCAGTGACCCGGGACAGGGAACAGATACGCAGTATTTT

v_gene: TRBV2
abundance: .
d_gene: TRBD1
j_gene: TRBJ2-5
CDR3aa: CASRVSAGGKGETQYF
CDR3nt: TGTGCCAGCAGGGTCTCCGCAGGGGGCAAGGGAGAGACCCAGTACTTC

v_gene: TRBV25-1
abundance: .
d_gene: TRBD1
j_gene: TRBJ2-2
CDR3aa: CASSPTGAGNTGELFF
CDR3nt: TGTGCCAGCAGTCCGACAGGGGCAGGAAACACCGGGGAGCTGTTTTTT

v_gene: TRBV5-1
abundance: .
d_gene: .
j_gene: TRBJ1-1
CDR3aa: CASSLGGRPEAFF
CDR3nt: TGCGCCAGCAGCTTGGGAGGGAGGCCTGAAGCTTTCTTT

v_gene: TRBV5-6
abundance: .
d_gene: .
j_gene: TRBJ2-7
CDR3aa: CASSRVLYYEQYF
CDR3nt: TGTGCCAGCAGCCGAGTTTTATATTACGAGCAGTACTTC

v_gene: TRBV27
abundance: .
d_gene: .
j_gene: TRBJ2-3
CDR3aa: CASSLGLTTDTQYF
CDR3nt: TGTGCCAGCAGTCTAGGACTAACCACAGATACGCAGTATTTT

v_gene: TRBV5-1
abundance: .
d_gene: TRBD2
j_gene: TRBJ2-5
CDR3aa: CASSSGTSGGFETQYF
CDR3nt: TGCGCCAGCAGCTCCGGGACTAGCGGGGGTTTTGAGACCCAGTACTTC

v_gene: TRBV6-5
abundance: .
d_gene: TRBD1
j_gene: TRBJ1-1
CDR3aa: CASSQGKTEAFF
CDR3nt: TGTGCCAGCTCACAGGGGAAAACTGAAGCTTTCTTT

v_gene: TRBV4-2
abundance: .
d_gene: TRBD1
j_gene: TRBJ1-2
CDR3aa: CASSSLTGGEGYTF
CDR3nt: TGTGCCAGCAGCTCTCTGACAGGGGGCGAGGGCTACACCTTC

v_gene: TRBV6-5
abundance: .
d_gene: TRBD1
j_gene: TRBJ1-4
CDR3aa: CASSLTGDIEKLFF
CDR3nt: TGTGCCAGCAGTCTGACAGGGGATATTGAAAAACTGTTTTTT

v_gene: TRBV5-8
abundance: .
d_gene: .
j_gene: TRBJ1-5
CDR3aa: CASSLIGRAMTQHF
CDR3nt: TGTGCCAGCAGCTTGATAGGGAGGGCGATGACCCAGCATTTT

v_gene: TRBV13
abundance: .
d_gene: .
j_gene: TRBJ1-3
CDR3aa: CASSAMQGFSGNTIYF
CDR3nt: TGTGCCAGCAGCGCGATGCAGGGCTTCTCTGGAAACACCATATATTTT

v_gene: TRBV12-5
abundance: once
d_gene: .
j_gene: TRBJ2-2
CDR3aa: CASGLVVGDTGELFF
CDR3nt: TGTGCTAGTGGTTTGGTAGTCGGAGACACCGGGGAGCTGTTTTTT

v_gene: TRBV7-9
abundance: .
d_gene: TRBD1
j_gene: TRBJ1-2
CDR3aa: CASSFGGPRGFYGYTF
CDR3nt: TGTGCCAGCAGCTTTGGGGGGCCCAGGGGGTTCTATGGCTACACCTTC

v_gene: TRBV9
abundance: .
d_gene: TRBD2
j_gene: TRBJ2-3
CDR3aa: CASSDSRLAGGEDTQYF
CDR3nt: TGTGCCAGCAGCGATTCCCGACTAGCGGGGGGGGAGGATACGCAGTATTTT

v_gene: TRBV4-1
abundance: .
d_gene: .
j_gene: TRBJ1-4
CDR3aa: CASSRETADFATNEKLFF
CDR3nt: TGCGCCAGCAGCCGGGAGACGGCGGATTTTGCAACTAATGAAAAACTGTTTTTT

v_gene: TRBV7-6
abundance: .
d_gene: .
j_gene: TRBJ1-2
CDR3aa: CASSPGGANYGYTF
CDR3nt: TGTGCCAGCAGCCCGGGCGGGGCTAACTATGGCTACACCTTC

v_gene: TRBV7-2
abundance: .
d_gene: TRBD1
j_gene: TRBJ1-1
CDR3aa: CASSSGTAPLAFF
CDR3nt: TGTGCCAGCAGCTCTGGGACAGCGCCTTTAGCTTTCTTT

v_gene: TRBV7-3
abundance: few
d_gene: .
j_gene: TRBJ2-3
CDR3aa: CASSPRGGYGDTQYF
CDR3nt: TGTGCCAGCAGCCCCCGGGGAGGTTACGGGGATACGCAGTATTTT

v_gene: TRBV6-5
abundance: .
d_gene: .
j_gene: TRBJ1-3
CDR3aa: CASRPTAGNTIYF
CDR3nt: TGTGCCAGCAGACCGACAGCTGGAAACACCATATATTTT

v_gene: TRBV2
abundance: .
d_gene: TRBD2
j_gene: TRBJ2-7
CDR3aa: CASSDLASGAYEQYF
CDR3nt: TGTGCCAGCAGTGATCTGGCTAGCGGAGCCTACGAGCAGTACTTC

v_gene: TRBV7-9
abundance: .
d_gene: .
j_gene: TRBJ2-5
CDR3aa: CASSLFGTAKETQYF
CDR3nt: TGTGCCAGCAGCTTATTCGGGACTGCAAAAGAGACCCAGTACTTC

v_gene: TRBV30
abundance: .
d_gene: .
j_gene: TRBJ1-2
CDR3aa: CAWSVYTSSRGYTF
CDR3nt: TGTGCCTGGAGTGTTTACACATCTAGTCGGGGCTACACCTTC

v_gene: TRBV6-1
abundance: .
d_gene: .
j_gene: TRBJ1-5
CDR3aa: CASSLGQYSNQPQHF
CDR3nt: TGTGCCAGCAGCTTAGGACAGTATAGCAATCAGCCCCAGCATTTT

v_gene: TRBV19
abundance: few
d_gene: TRBD1
j_gene: TRBJ1-6
CDR3aa: CASSIRDSRGGSPLHF
CDR3nt: TGTGCCAGTAGTATCCGGGACAGCCGCGGAGGCTCACCCCTCCACTTT

v_gene: TRBV30
abundance: .
d_gene: .
j_gene: TRBJ1-4
CDR3aa: CAWSVGLQGLAEKLFF
CDR3nt: TGTGCCTGGAGTGTAGGGCTACAGGGATTAGCGGAAAAACTGTTTTTT

v_gene: TRBV10-3
abundance: .
d_gene: .
j_gene: TRBJ1-6
CDR3aa: CAISESAEASPLHF
CDR3nt: TGTGCCATCAGTGAGTCGGCAGAGGCCTCACCCCTCCACTTT

v_gene: TRBV6-4
abundance: .
d_gene: TRBD1
j_gene: TRBJ2-1
CDR3aa: CAGQGFVYNEQFF
CDR3nt: TGTGCCGGACAGGGCTTTGTCTACAATGAGCAGTTCTTC